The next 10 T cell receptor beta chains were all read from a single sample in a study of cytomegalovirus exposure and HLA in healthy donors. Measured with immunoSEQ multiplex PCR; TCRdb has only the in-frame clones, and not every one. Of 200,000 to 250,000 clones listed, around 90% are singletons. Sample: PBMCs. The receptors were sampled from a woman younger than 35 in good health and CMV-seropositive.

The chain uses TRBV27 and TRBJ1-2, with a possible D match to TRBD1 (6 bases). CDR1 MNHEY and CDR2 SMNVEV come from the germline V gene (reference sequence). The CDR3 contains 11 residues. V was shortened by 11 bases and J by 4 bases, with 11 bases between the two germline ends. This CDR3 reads CASRGPYGYTF. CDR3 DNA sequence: TGTGCCTCCAGGGGTCCCTATGGCTACACCTTC.

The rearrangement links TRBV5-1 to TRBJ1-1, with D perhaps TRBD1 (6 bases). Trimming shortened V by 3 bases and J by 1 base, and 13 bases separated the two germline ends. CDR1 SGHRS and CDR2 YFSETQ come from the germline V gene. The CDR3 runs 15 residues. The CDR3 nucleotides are TGCGCCAGCAGCTCCGACGGACAGCCGAACACTGAAGCTTTCTTT. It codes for CASSSDGQPNTEAFF.

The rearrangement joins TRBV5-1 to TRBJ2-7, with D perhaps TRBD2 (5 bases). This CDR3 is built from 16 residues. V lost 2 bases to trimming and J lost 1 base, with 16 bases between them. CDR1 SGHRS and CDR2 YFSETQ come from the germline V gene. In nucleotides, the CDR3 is TGCGCCAGCAGCTTATTGTTGGGAGTGAGGTCCTACGAGCAGTACTTC. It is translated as CASSLLLGVRSYEQYF.

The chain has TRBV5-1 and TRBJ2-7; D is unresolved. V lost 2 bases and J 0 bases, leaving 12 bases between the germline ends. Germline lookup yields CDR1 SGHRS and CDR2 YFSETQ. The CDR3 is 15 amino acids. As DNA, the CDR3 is TGCGCCAGCAGCTTTTCCCCGGGTTCCTCCTACGAGCAGTACTTC. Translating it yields CASSFSPGSSYEQYF.

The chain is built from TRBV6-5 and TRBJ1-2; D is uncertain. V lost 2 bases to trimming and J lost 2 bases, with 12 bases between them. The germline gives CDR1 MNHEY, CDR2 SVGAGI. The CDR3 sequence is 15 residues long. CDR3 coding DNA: TGTGCCAGCAGTTACGACGGGAGGAGGAACTATGGCTACACCTTC. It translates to CASSYDGRRNYGYTF.

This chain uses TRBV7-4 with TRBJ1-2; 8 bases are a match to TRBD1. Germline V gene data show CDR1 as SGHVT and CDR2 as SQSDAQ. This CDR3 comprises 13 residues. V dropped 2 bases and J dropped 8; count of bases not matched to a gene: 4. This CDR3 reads CASSLPGQGGYTF. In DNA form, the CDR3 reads TGTGCCAGCAGCTTACCCGGACAGGGCGGCTACACCTTC.

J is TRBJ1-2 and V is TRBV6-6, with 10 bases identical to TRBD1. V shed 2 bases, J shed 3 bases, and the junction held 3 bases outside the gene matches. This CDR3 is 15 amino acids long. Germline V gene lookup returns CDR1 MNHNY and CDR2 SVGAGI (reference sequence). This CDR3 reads CASSYLTGGDYGYTF. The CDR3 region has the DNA TGTGCCAGCAGTTACCTGACAGGGGGCGACTATGGCTACACCTTC.

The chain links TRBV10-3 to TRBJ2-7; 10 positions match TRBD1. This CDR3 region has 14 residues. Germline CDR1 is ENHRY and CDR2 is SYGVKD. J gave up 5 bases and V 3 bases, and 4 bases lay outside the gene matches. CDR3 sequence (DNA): TGTGCCATCAGTGATCGGACAGGGGGAAACGAGCAGTACTTC. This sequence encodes CAISDRTGGNEQYF.

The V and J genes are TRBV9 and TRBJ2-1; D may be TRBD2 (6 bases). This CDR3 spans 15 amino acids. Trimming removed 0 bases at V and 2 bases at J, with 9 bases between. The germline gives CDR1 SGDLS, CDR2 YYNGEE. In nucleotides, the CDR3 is TGTGCCAGCAGCGTAGAAGCGGGCACCTACAATGAGCAGTTCTTC. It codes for CASSVEAGTYNEQFF.

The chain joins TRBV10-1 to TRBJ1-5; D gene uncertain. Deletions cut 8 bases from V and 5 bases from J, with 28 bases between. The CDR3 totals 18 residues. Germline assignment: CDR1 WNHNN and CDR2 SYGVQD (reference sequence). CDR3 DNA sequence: TGCGCCAGCCCCCGGGGAACAGAACAACATGGTACGGATCAGCCCCAGCATTTT. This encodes CASPRGTEQHGTDQPQHF.